The T cell receptor beta chain described here comes from a study of shared clonotypes between healthy human individuals. This CDR3 spans 15 amino acids. Trimming left V 10 bases short and J 0 bases short, with 17 bases between. The germline gives CDR1 MNHNY, CDR2 SVGAGI (reference sequence). Clones were read by immunoSEQ multiplex PCR, and TCRdb kept only the in-frame ones, dropping some. The sample carries approximately 2,000,000 clones, around 92% recorded once. The specimen was naive CD4+ T cells from PBMCs. Specified subset: CD45RA+ positively selected. This clonotype was obtained from a man younger than 30 in good health. Some clones in this sample may be carry-over from other donors' samples. The chain is built from TRBV6-6 and TRBJ2-3, with D maybe TRBD2 (5 bases). The CDR3, as DNA: TGTGCCACTCTACGCGGAGGCTCCAGCACAGATACGCAGTATTTT. As protein: CATLRGGSSTDTQYF.